This T cell receptor beta chain came from a study of blood T cell repertoires in COVID-19. Study at large: T cells, B-cell-depleted T cells, or PBMCs provided the cDNA or gDNA that served as material.

The table came from immunoSEQ multiplex PCR; TCRdb's copy has only in-frame clones and leaves some out. In the table there are approximately 450,000 clones, around 89% of which are singletons. V lost 3 bases and J 13 bases, leaving 3 bases between the germline ends. CDR3 length: 8 amino acids. In germline, CDR1 is SEHNR, CDR2 FQNEAQ (reference sequence). Sample: peripheral blood. The chain joins TRBV7-9 to TRBJ1-2, with no clear D. The sequence came from a young woman with acute or convalescent COVID-19. The CDR3 here is CASSFLTF. The CDR3, as DNA: TGTGCCAGCAGCTTTCTCACCTTC. Filled out from reference TRBV7-9 and TRBJ1-2, the complete variable domain reads DTGVSQNPRHKITKRGQNVTFRCDPISEHNRLYWYRQTLGQGPEFLTYFQNEAQLEKSRLLSDRFSAERPKGSFSTLEIQRTEQGDSAMYLCASSFLTFGSGTRLTVV.